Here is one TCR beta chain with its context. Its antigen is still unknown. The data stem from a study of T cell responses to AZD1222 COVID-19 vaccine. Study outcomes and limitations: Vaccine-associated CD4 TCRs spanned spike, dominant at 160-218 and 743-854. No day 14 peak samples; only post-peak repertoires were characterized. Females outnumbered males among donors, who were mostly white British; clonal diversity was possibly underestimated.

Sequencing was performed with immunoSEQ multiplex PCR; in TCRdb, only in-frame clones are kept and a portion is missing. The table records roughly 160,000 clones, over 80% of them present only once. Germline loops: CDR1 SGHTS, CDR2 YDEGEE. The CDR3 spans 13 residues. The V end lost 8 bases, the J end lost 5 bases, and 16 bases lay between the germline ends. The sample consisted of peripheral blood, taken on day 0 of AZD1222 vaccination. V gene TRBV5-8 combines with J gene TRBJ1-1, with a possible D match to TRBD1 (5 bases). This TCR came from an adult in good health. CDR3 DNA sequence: TGTGCCAGTGGGACCCAAGGGCGGACTGAAGCTTTCTTT. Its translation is CASGTQGRTEAFF.